This passage covers 7 T cell receptor beta chains from one sample sequenced in a study of blood T cell repertoires in COVID-19. TCRdb's table, derived via immunoSEQ multiplex PCR, lists solely in-frame clones and lacks some. The table has some 100,000 clones, approximately 90% seen once. Sequenced: peripheral blood. The receptors originated from an elderly woman with active COVID-19.

This chain connects TRBV18 to TRBJ2-7; TRBD1 matches 11 bases. The CDR3 covers 14 residues. Germline assignment: CDR1 KGHSH and CDR2 LQKENI. V was pared by 3 bases and J by 4 bases, with 2 bases of the junction left unmatched. As DNA, the CDR3 is TGTGCCAGCTCACCTGGGACAGGGGGGTACGAGCAGTACTTC. Encoded protein: CASSPGTGGYEQYF.

The chain links TRBV23-1 to TRBJ2-2, with a possible D match to TRBD2 (6 bases). TRBV23-1 is annotated as an ORF whose role is uncertain. The CDR3 runs 14 residues. As DNA, the CDR3 is TGCGCTCCTAACGGGGGATTAAACACCGGGGAGCTGTTTTTT. It specifies CAPNGGLNTGELFF.

The chain carries TRBV7-2 and TRBJ2-7; D call uncertain. The CDR3 runs to 12 residues. The V gene lost 1 base and the J gene lost 12 bases, with 13 bases spanning the gap. Germline V gene data show CDR1 as SGHTA and CDR2 as FQGNSA. CDR3 nucleotide sequence: TGTGCCAGCAGCTTAGATTGGCCGCCTGTGTACTTC. Its translation: CASSLDWPPVYF.

The CDR3 DNA is TGCGCCAGCAGCCAAGAGGGGACTAGCGGGTACAATGAGCAGTTCTTC. Encoded protein: CASSQEGTSGYNEQFF. The chain carries TRBV4-3 and TRBJ2-1, with 12 nucleotides matching TRBD2. With 0 bases clipped from V and 4 bases from J, the junction kept 1 base outside the gene matches. CDR3 length: 16 amino acids. The germline V gene has CDR1 LGHNA and CDR2 YSLEER.

The chain links TRBV29-1 to TRBJ2-1, with 16 bases fitting TRBD2. Looked up from germline, CDR1 is SQVTM and CDR2 is ANQGSEA. There are 14 residues in the CDR3. V dropped 6 bases and J dropped 15; count of bases not matched to a gene: 11. The CDR3 here is CSVPTGLAGGLAFF. CDR3 sequence (DNA): TGCAGCGTCCCAACGGGACTAGCGGGAGGGTTGGCGTTCTTC.

This clone occurred a few times. The chain has TRBV7-2 and TRBJ1-6; 7 nucleotides align to TRBD1. With V trimmed by 3 bases and J by 8 bases, 10 bases remained unmatched. This CDR3 contains 16 residues. Germline loops: CDR1 SGHTA, CDR2 FQGNSA. The DNA for the CDR3 is TGTGCCAGCAGCTTGCGACAGGGAGGTTCGGATTCACCCCTCCACTTT. Its protein product is CASSLRQGGSDSPLHF.

The V and J genes are TRBV28 and TRBJ1-5; unclear D gene. Germline V gene data show CDR1 as MDHEN and CDR2 as SYDVKM. CDR3 length: 11 residues. Trimming took 3 bases from V and 7 from J, leaving 4 bases between them. CDR3 sequence (DNA): TGTGCCAGCAGTTTGAGGCAGCCCCAGCATTTT. It translates to CASSLRQPQHF. Full variable domain (rest looked up from reference TRBV28 and TRBJ1-5): DVKVTQSSRYLVKRTGEKVFLECVQDMDHENMFWYRQDPGLGLRLIYFSYDVKMKEKGDIPEGYSVSREKKERFSLILESASTNQTSMYLCASSLRQPQHFGDGTRLSIL.